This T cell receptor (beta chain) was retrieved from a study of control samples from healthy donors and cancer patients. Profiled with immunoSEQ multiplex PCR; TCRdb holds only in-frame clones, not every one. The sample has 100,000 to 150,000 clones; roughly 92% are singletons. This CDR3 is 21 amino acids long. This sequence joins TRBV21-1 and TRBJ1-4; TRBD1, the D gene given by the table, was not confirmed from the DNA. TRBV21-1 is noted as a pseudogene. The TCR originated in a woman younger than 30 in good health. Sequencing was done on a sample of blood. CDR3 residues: CASSKGKGRPRVGQTNEKLFF. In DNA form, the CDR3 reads TGTGCCAGCAGCAAAGGCAAAGGCCGGCCAAGGGTGGGACAAACTAATGAAAAACTGTTTTTT.